This note documents a single T cell receptor (beta chain) sequence. Data came from immunoSEQ multiplex PCR; TCRdb stores just in-frame clones and leaves some out. The sample shows roughly 120,000 clones, roughly 90% of them seen only once. The sample is drawn from a study of control samples from healthy donors and cancer patients. The CDR3 has 14 amino acids. Trimming left V 2 bases short and J 5 bases short, with 9 bases between. Germline assignment: CDR1 LNHDA and CDR2 SQIVND (reference sequence). The receptor comes from a man aged 45 to 65 in good health. The specimen sequenced was blood. The rearrangement links TRBV19 to TRBJ2-2; the D call may be TRBD1 or TRBD2 (5 bases each). DNA for the CDR3: TGTGCCAGTAGTATAATGGGGGAAACCGGGGAGCTGTTTTTT. It specifies CASSIMGETGELFF.